These T cell receptor beta chains were read from a single sample in a study of blood T cell repertoires in COVID-19. Data came from immunoSEQ multiplex PCR; TCRdb stores just in-frame clones and leaves some out. This sample yields about 370,000 clones, of which 80% to 90% are seen a single time; over 9.5% belongs to the top ten. Sequenced sample: peripheral blood. These receptors were collected from a woman in her twenties or thirties with COVID-19, enrolled during active disease. The CDR3 runs from the conserved cysteine through the conserved F or W. D genes are given only for firm matches.

D: -; V: TRBV4-3; CDR3: CASSQDVSRGQDTQYF
D: -; V: TRBV9; CDR3: CASSVAGVGTDTQYF
D: -; V: TRBV7-2; CDR3: CASSLGGAGKLFF
D: TRBD1; V: TRBV18; CDR3: CASSGTADNNSPLHF
D: TRBD1; V: TRBV6-5; CDR3: CASRDRGTNEKLFF
D: -; V: TRBV5-4; CDR3: CASRGGKTGELFF
D: TRBD2; V: TRBV27; CDR3: CASSPTQQKLAGTSKGYNEQFF
D: -; V: TRBV19; CDR3: CASISQARGTEAFF
D: TRBD1; V: TRBV12-3/TRBV12-4; CDR3: CASRVTGKAGYTF
D: -; V: TRBV4-3; CDR3: CASSQFSQGPNEQFF
D: -; V: TRBV6-1; CDR3: CASSDTGRGIPQETQYF
D: -; V: TRBV6-5; CDR3: CASSWLGGETQYF
D: -; V: TRBV5-1; CDR3: CASSLSISGANVLTF
D: -; V: TRBV29-1; CDR3: CSANGGQDVWTEAFF
D: TRBD2; V: TRBV5-1; CDR3: CASSLGNAGGLGEQFF
D: TRBD1; V: TRBV28; CDR3: CASSSGQGGNQPQHF
D: -; V: TRBV30; CDR3: CAWSVGSGREKLFF
D: -; V: TRBV13; CDR3: CASSLAGNTGELFF
D: -; V: TRBV9; CDR3: CASSVGSKSGNSPLHF
D: -; V: TRBV11-2; CDR3: CASSRKRPSYEQYF
D: -; V: TRBV29-1; CDR3: CSVEDLDRGGTDTQYF
D: -; V: TRBV5-1; CDR3: CASSLKLANTGELFF
D: -; V: TRBV7-2; CDR3: CASSLGDQPQHF
D: TRBD1; V: TRBV7-8; CDR3: CASSPVGGTGSLGYGYTF
D: -; V: TRBV6-5; CDR3: CASRSKPTASYEQYF
D: -; V: TRBV12-3/TRBV12-4; CDR3: CASSKDTYQPQHF
D: -; V: TRBV4-1; CDR3: CASSPFLEGLGLSGNTIYF
D: -; V: TRBV29-1; CDR3: CSVVGGPLGDTQYF
D: -; V: TRBV9; CDR3: CASSVGGLSYEQYF
D: -; V: TRBV6-2/TRBV6-3; CDR3: CASSSVVAIHNEQFF
D: TRBD2; V: TRBV5-1; CDR3: CASSLLTSGNTGELFF
D: -; V: TRBV4-2; CDR3: CASSQPPGNYGYTF
D: -; V: TRBV7-9; CDR3: CASCEDGYEQYF
D: -; V: TRBV25-1; CDR3: CASSPRAGELFF
D: TRBD1; V: TRBV30; CDR3: CAWSVKGGSTGNTIYF
D: TRBD2; V: TRBV4-1; CDR3: CASSQGRGTSGMYNEQFF
D: -; V: TRBV4-1; CDR3: CASSQPGHNEKLFF
D: TRBD2; V: TRBV7-2; CDR3: CASSSTSGRWGETQYF
D: -; V: TRBV19; CDR3: CASRGSSYNEQFF
D: -; V: TRBV2; CDR3: CASSEEATGANVLTF
D: TRBD1; V: TRBV7-2; CDR3: CASSSAQGGEKLFF
D: TRBD2; V: TRBV6-1; CDR3: CASSDLRRGTSGRNEQFF
D: TRBD1; V: TRBV4-2; CDR3: CASSQGQGANDEQYF
D: -; V: TRBV29-1; CDR3: CSVGRRSNTGELFF
D: -; V: TRBV30; CDR3: CAWSSGTGGYEQYF
D: -; V: TRBV24-1; CDR3: CATSRLGNEQFF